The 27 T cell receptor beta chains listed next were all sequenced from one sample in a study of cytomegalovirus exposure and HLA in healthy donors. The PCR had 60 Vbeta and 13 Jbeta primers. The data were produced by immunoSEQ multiplex PCR, yet TCRdb's version contains in-frame clones alone and is incomplete. The repertoire holds roughly 80,000 clones, with roughly 70% as singletons. The sample comprised PBMCs. The receptors shown here come from a man between 60 and 75 years old in good health and CMV-seropositive.

This chain joins TRBV7-8 and TRBJ2-1; the D gene is possibly TRBD1 (6 bases). V lost 5 bases and J 12 bases, leaving 14 bases between the germline ends. Germline V gene lookup returns CDR1 SGHVS and CDR2 FQNEAQ. This CDR3 contains 12 residues. For the CDR3, the DNA is TGTGCCAGCAGCCCAGAGGGGGAGATGCAGTTCTTC. Translated: CASSPEGEMQFF.

The gene calls are TRBV19 and TRBJ1-5; TRBD1 matches 8 bases. V was pared by 5 bases and J by 2 bases, with 2 bases of the junction left unmatched. CDR3 length equals 14 residues. Germline CDR1 and CDR2: LNHDA and SQIVND (reference sequence). CDR3 coding DNA: TGTGCCAGTAGTGTGACAGGGGGCAATCAGCCCCAGCATTTT. The encoded protein is CASSVTGGNQPQHF.

V is TRBV7-8 and J is TRBJ1-2; maybe TRBD1 (6 bases). Germline V gene lookup returns CDR1 SGHVS and CDR2 FQNEAQ. CDR3 length equals 15 residues. V was cut by 3 bases and J by 0 bases, with 11 bases left in between. The CDR3 reads CASSFSGTPNYGYTF. DNA for the CDR3: TGTGCCAGCAGCTTCTCCGGGACACCTAACTATGGCTACACCTTC.

The chain is built from TRBV6-6 and TRBJ1-1; D uncertain. Trimming pared 2 bases from V and 1 base from J, leaving 8 bases between. Germline CDR1 reads MNHNY; CDR2 reads SVGAGI (reference sequence). The CDR3 runs to 14 residues. The CDR3 reads CASSYREQNTEAFF. The CDR3 DNA follows: TGTGCCAGCAGTTACCGGGAACAGAACACTGAAGCTTTCTTT.

The genes are TRBV9 and TRBJ1-2; 7 bases align to TRBD1. The CDR3 is 14 amino acids. CDR1 is SGDLS and CDR2 is YYNGEE in the germline V gene. The J segment lost 4 bases and the V segment lost 4 bases, leaving 7 bases of the junction unmatched. In nucleotides, the CDR3 is TGTGCCAGCAGCCTTCAGGGACAGAGCTATGGCTACACCTTC. Its translation: CASSLQGQSYGYTF.

This chain joins TRBV5-4 and TRBJ2-5, with TRBD2 identical over 8 bases. The DNA end is a closer match to TRBJ2-7, so the J assignment may be wrong. The CDR3 extends over 16 amino acids. Germline-derived CDR1 and CDR2 are SGHNT and YYREEE (reference sequence). Here the CDR3 reads CASSFGGASLLYEQYF. As DNA, the CDR3 is TGTGCCAGCAGCTTCGGGGGGGCATCCTTGCTCTACGAGCAGTACTTC.

The rearrangement links TRBV18 to TRBJ1-5; no clear D. This CDR3 has 13 residues. Trimming removed 6 bases at V and 4 bases at J, with 10 bases between. Looked up from germline, CDR1 is KGHSH and CDR2 is LQKENI. This CDR3 is CASSEGENQPQHF. CDR3 DNA: TGTGCCAGCTCGGAGGGAGAGAATCAGCCCCAGCATTTT. Together with reference TRBV18 and TRBJ1-5, the CDR3 gives the full variable domain: NAGVMQNPRHLVRRRGQEARLRCSPMKGHSHVYWYRQLPEEGLKFMVYLQKENIIDESGMPKERFSAEFPKEGPSILRIQQVVRGDSAAYFCASSEGENQPQHFGDGTRLSIL.

This rearrangement joins TRBV30 to TRBJ2-7; 8 nucleotides agree with TRBD1. The germline V gene encodes CDR1 GTSNPN and CDR2 SVGIG (reference sequence). V lost 5 bases, J lost 7 bases, and 7 bases stayed unmatched. This CDR3 spans 12 amino acids. The CDR3: CAWGQGPWEQYF. The CDR3, as DNA: TGTGCCTGGGGACAGGGCCCGTGGGAGCAGTACTTC.

This chain uses TRBV11-2 with TRBJ1-1, with 7 bases aligning to TRBD1. The J segment lost 0 bases and the V segment lost 5 bases, leaving 6 bases of the junction unmatched. Germline CDR1 SGHAT, CDR2 FQNNGV. The CDR3 has 15 amino acids. The CDR3 nucleotides read TGTGCCAGCAGCCCGCCCGGGACAGTGAACACTGAAGCTTTCTTT. This sequence encodes CASSPPGTVNTEAFF.

The chain uses TRBV2 and TRBJ2-2, with D perhaps matching TRBD1 (6 bases). V was cut by 4 bases and J by 6 bases, with 9 bases left in between. The V gene's germline CDR1 is SNHLY and CDR2 FYNNEI. The CDR3 loop spans 13 amino acids. CDR3 region: CASSGTAAGELFF. The CDR3 nucleotides read TGTGCCAGCAGTGGGACAGCAGCCGGGGAGCTGTTTTTT.

The CDR3 spells CASSVLAGLSEQYF. The CDR3 DNA is TGTGCCAGCAGCGTACTAGCAGGACTTTCCGAGCAGTACTTC. The rearrangement uses TRBV6-5 and TRBJ2-7; possibly TRBD2 for D (6 bases). With 6 bases removed from V and 6 bases from J, the gap between germline ends came to 18 bases. The CDR3 has 14 residues. In germline, CDR1 is MNHEY, CDR2 SVGAGI.

CDR3 nucleotide sequence: TGTGCCAGCAGTTCAGGGACTAGCCACAATGAGCAGTTCTTC. Amino acid sequence: CASSSGTSHNEQFF. The chain couples TRBV27 to TRBJ2-1; 9 bases are a match to TRBD2. Germline V gene data show CDR1 as MNHEY and CDR2 as SMNVEV (reference sequence). Unmatched junction bases numbered 3, after V lost 4 bases and J lost 5 bases. The CDR3 has 14 amino acids.

V gene TRBV19 combines with J gene TRBJ1-1; TRBD1 might be the D (6 bases). Germline CDR1 is LNHDA and CDR2 is SQIVND (reference sequence). V shed 6 bases and J shed 0 bases, with 14 bases lying between them. The CDR3 runs to 15 residues. As DNA, the CDR3 is TGTGCCAGTAGGAACCGGGACACACTGAACACTGAAGCTTTCTTT. This gives the protein CASRNRDTLNTEAFF. The whole variable domain, filled in from reference TRBV19 and TRBJ1-1, reads DGGITQSPKYLFRKEGQNVTLSCEQNLNHDAMYWYRQDPGQGLRLIYYSQIVNDFQKGDIAEGYSVSREKKESFPLTVTSAQKNPTAFYLCASRNRDTLNTEAFFGQGTRLTVV.

This clone was detected a few times. The chain has TRBV9 and TRBJ2-5; TRBD2 agrees at 8 bases. V lost 0 bases, J lost 2 bases, and 3 bases stayed unmatched. Germline assignment: CDR1 SGDLS and CDR2 YYNGEE. The CDR3 is made up of 15 amino acids. This CDR3 reads CASSVAGGIQETQYF. CDR3 in DNA: TGTGCCAGCAGCGTAGCGGGGGGGATTCAAGAGACCCAGTACTTC.

This chain links TRBV30 with TRBJ2-1, with 7 bases aligning to TRBD2. Germline-derived CDR1 and CDR2 are GTSNPN and SVGIG (reference sequence). The ends lost 2 bases at V and 4 bases at J; junction bases unmatched: 5. The CDR3 runs to 14 residues. Here the CDR3 reads CAWSWSSGYNEQFF. CDR3 coding DNA: TGTGCCTGGAGTTGGAGTAGCGGGTACAATGAGCAGTTCTTC.

This clone was picked up one time. V is TRBV14 and J is TRBJ1-2, with TRBD1 matching 9 bases. Germline values: CDR1 SGHDN, CDR2 FVKESK. The trim removed 4 bases at V and 4 bases at J, leaving 7 bases unmatched. This CDR3 is built from 15 residues. CDR3 loop: CASSPGQGTFYGYTF. In DNA, the CDR3 is TGTGCCAGCAGCCCCGGACAGGGGACGTTCTATGGCTACACCTTC.

This clone was observed a handful of times. The chain carries TRBV6-4 and TRBJ2-3, with TRBD2 as a possible D gene (5 bases). Per the germline V gene, CDR1 is MRHNA and CDR2 is SNTAGT. The V end lost 6 bases, the J end lost 4 bases, and 14 bases lay between the germline ends. This CDR3 spans 14 amino acids. CDR3 region: CASSNGGSSDTQYF. CDR3 nucleotides: TGTGCCAGCAGCAACGGAGGTAGCTCAGATACGCAGTATTTT.

The chain joins TRBV27 to TRBJ1-1; D uncertain. Per germline, CDR1 MNHEY and CDR2 SMNVEV (reference sequence). This CDR3 region has 13 residues. The ends were cut back, 6 bases at V and 1 base at J, with 9 bases in the middle. The DNA for the CDR3 is TGTGCCAGCAGGGACTCGTCGAACACTGAAGCTTTCTTT. Amino acid sequence: CASRDSSNTEAFF.

A few counts support this clone. The genes are TRBV18 and TRBJ1-3; 7 bases match TRBD1. The length of the CDR3 is 15 residues. Unmatched junction bases numbered 6, after V lost 3 bases and J lost 4 bases. CDR1 is KGHSH and CDR2 is LQKENI in the germline V gene. CDR3 amino acids: CASSPSGTAGNTIYF. CDR3 bases: TGTGCCAGCTCACCCTCAGGGACAGCCGGAAACACCATATATTTT.

This clone was seen only once. The genes are TRBV30 and TRBJ2-1; no reliable D call. V was pared by 1 base and J by 2 bases, with 12 bases between. Germline lookup yields CDR1 GTSNPN and CDR2 SVGIG (reference sequence). CDR3 length: 15 residues. The CDR3 region is CAWSGASTTYNEQFF. CDR3 bases: TGTGCCTGGAGTGGAGCGTCAACCACCTACAATGAGCAGTTCTTC.

The V gene is TRBV10-2, the J gene TRBJ1-6; D is perhaps TRBD1 (6 bases). The CDR3 extends over 14 amino acids. The V and J ends lost 2 bases and 12 bases respectively, with 14 bases between them. Germline V CDR1 and CDR2: WSHSY, SAAADI. This CDR3 reads CASSEQGHRVPLHF. The DNA for the CDR3 is TGCGCCAGCAGTGAGCAGGGGCATCGAGTACCCCTCCACTTT.

The V call is TRBV11-2, the J call TRBJ2-7; 10 bases fit TRBD1. CDR1 is SGHAT, CDR2 FQNNGV, per germline. The CDR3 sequence is 15 residues long. The V and J ends lost 5 bases and 5 bases, in that order; junction bases with no gene match: 9. DNA of the CDR3: TGTGCCAGCAGCCACGGGACAGGGGATATCGACGAGCAGTACTTC. As protein: CASSHGTGDIDEQYF.

V usage is TRBV6-1 and J usage is TRBJ2-2, with a tentative D call TRBD1 (5 bases). With 5 bases removed from V and 6 bases from J, the gap between germline ends came to 10 bases. The CDR3 spans 13 residues. Germline CDR1 MNHNS, CDR2 SASEGT. The CDR3 spells CASSSQGSGELFF. DNA of the CDR3: TGTGCCAGCAGTTCCCAGGGTTCCGGGGAGCTGTTTTTT.

This clone was observed a handful of times. V is TRBV7-7 and J is TRBJ1-4; TRBD1 matches at 10 bases. The CDR3 spans 15 residues. J gave up 8 bases and V 5 bases, and 8 bases lay outside the gene matches. Germline V gives CDR1 SSHAT, CDR2 FNYEAQ (reference sequence). The CDR3 loop is CASSTGTGVFEKLFF. CDR3 sequence (DNA): TGTGCCAGCAGCACCGGGACAGGGGTTTTCGAAAAACTGTTTTTT.

The rearrangement links TRBV7-2 to TRBJ1-4; D remains ambiguous. CDR3 length: 15 amino acids. V lost 1 base and J lost 8, with 14 bases in between. Germline V gives CDR1 SGHTA, CDR2 FQGNSA. DNA for the CDR3: TGTGCCAGCAGCTTAGAGCAGCGCCGAGTGGAAAAACTGTTTTTT. It codes for CASSLEQRRVEKLFF.

There are a few counts of this clone. V and J are TRBV19 and TRBJ2-2; 13 positions match TRBD2. CDR1 and CDR2 from the germline V gene are LNHDA and SQIVND (reference sequence). Germline trimming cut 4 bases from V and 3 bases from J; bases unmatched to any gene: 11. This CDR3 is 19 amino acids long. The CDR3 is CASSKGLAGTPGYTGELFF. The CDR3, as DNA: TGTGCCAGTAGTAAGGGACTAGCGGGAACCCCCGGTTACACCGGGGAGCTGTTTTTT.

The chain carries TRBV6-5 and TRBJ2-3; D not resolved. Trimming removed 1 base from V and 2 bases from J, with 10 bases in between. The CDR3 sequence is 15 residues long. Germline V gene data show CDR1 as MNHEY and CDR2 as SVGAGI. DNA for the CDR3: TGTGCCAGCAGTTACTGGCTAGAAGACACAGATACGCAGTATTTT. It is translated as CASSYWLEDTDTQYF.